Shown below are 7 T cell receptor beta chains from a single sample sequenced in a study of radiation and T cells in renal cell carcinoma (dated by TCRdb to 2018 to 2021). What this sample's time point label stands for: blood 2 weeks post-SBRT. The intended sense of this specimen's treatment or condition label: 15 Gy SBRT to primary tumor, nephrectomy 4 weeks later. To prepare the library, the immunoSEQ multiplex PCR assay was applied. This immuneACCESS table, as held by TCRdb, lists in-frame sequences with V and J called but not all clones. Of the missing ones, under half trace to an unresolved V gene in checked studies; the others have no known cause. The sample includes roughly 150,000 clones, with approximately 90% observed a single time. The leading ten clones occupy over 10% of the sample. The sample was blood, taken from a patient whose treatment included radiotherapy and nephrectomy. Receptors were obtained from a woman aged 50 to 60 with renal cell carcinoma.

This chain joins TRBV30 and TRBJ1-1; D uncertain. The CDR3 loop spans 13 amino acids. In germline, CDR1 is GTSNPN, CDR2 SVGIG (reference sequence). The V and J ends lost 1 base and 0 bases respectively, with 6 bases between them. This CDR3 is CAWSGSVNTEAFF. In nucleotides, the CDR3 is TGTGCCTGGAGTGGGTCTGTGAACACTGAAGCTTTCTTT.

The rearrangement links TRBV6-5 to TRBJ1-2; TRBD1 agrees at 7 bases. The CDR3 is made up of 14 amino acids. Germline V gene lookup returns CDR1 MNHEY and CDR2 SVGAGI. The trim removed 5 bases at V and 7 bases at J, leaving 10 bases unmatched. The CDR3 sequence is CASSRQGQLVGYTF. The CDR3 coding sequence is TGTGCCAGCAGTCGCCAGGGACAGTTAGTTGGCTACACCTTC.

The chain carries TRBV6-6 and TRBJ1-4; D possibly corresponds to TRBD1 (5 bases). V was cut by 8 bases and J by 1 base, with 11 bases left in between. Germline assignment: CDR1 MNHNY and CDR2 SVGAGI (reference sequence). This CDR3 has 14 amino acids. In DNA form, the CDR3 reads TGTGCCAGCTTGACAGCATTAACTAATGAAAAACTGTTTTTT. This gives the protein CASLTALTNEKLFF.

V is TRBV2 and J is TRBJ1-1; a weak D match, TRBD1 (6 bases). The CDR3 contains 16 residues. Germline CDR1 is SNHLY and CDR2 is FYNNEI. With 6 bases removed from V and 1 base from J, the gap between germline ends came to 18 bases. CDR3 residues: CASRLIISTGNTEAFF. The CDR3 DNA sequence: TGTGCCAGCAGACTTATTATTTCGACAGGGAACACTGAAGCTTTCTTT.

As DNA, the CDR3 is TGCGCCAGCAGCCAGAATACCCCTGGGGCGGGGCGGGCGAGGGAGCAGTACTTC. Translated, it gives CASSQNTPGAGRAREQYF. The V gene is TRBV4-3, the J gene TRBJ2-7, with a possible D match to TRBD2 (6 bases). Trimming left V 3 bases short and J 7 bases short, with 28 bases between. Germline CDR1 LGHNA, CDR2 YSLEER. The CDR3 sequence is 18 residues long.

The chain combines TRBV7-2 with TRBJ2-5; the D is unclear. V lost 3 bases and J 2 bases, leaving 10 bases between the germline ends. The CDR3 loop spans 14 amino acids. Germline CDR1 and CDR2: SGHTA and FQGNSA. Here the CDR3 reads CASSLLGRQETQYF. In nucleotides, the CDR3 is TGTGCCAGCAGCTTGCTGGGCCGTCAAGAGACCCAGTACTTC.

The chain carries TRBV7-2 and TRBJ2-7; D might be TRBD1 or TRBD2, each matching 5 bases. Trimming shortened V by 1 base and J by 0 bases, and 10 bases separated the two germline ends. In germline, CDR1 is SGHTA, CDR2 FQGNSA. The CDR3 length is 15 residues. This CDR3 is CASSLDPGRSYEQYF. For the CDR3, the DNA is TGTGCCAGCAGCTTAGACCCGGGACGCTCCTACGAGCAGTACTTC.